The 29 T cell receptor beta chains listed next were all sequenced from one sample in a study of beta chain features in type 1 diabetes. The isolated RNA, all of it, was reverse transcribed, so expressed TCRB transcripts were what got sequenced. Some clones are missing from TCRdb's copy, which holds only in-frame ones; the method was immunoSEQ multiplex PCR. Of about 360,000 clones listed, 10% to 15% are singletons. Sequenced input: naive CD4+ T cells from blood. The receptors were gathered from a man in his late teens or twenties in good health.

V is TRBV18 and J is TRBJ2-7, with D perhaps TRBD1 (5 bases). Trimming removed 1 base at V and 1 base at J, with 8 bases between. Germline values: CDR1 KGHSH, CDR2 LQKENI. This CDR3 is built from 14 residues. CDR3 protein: CASSPQGQSYEQYF. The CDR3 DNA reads TGTGCCAGCTCACCACAAGGACAATCCTACGAGCAGTACTTC.

Here the CDR3 DNA reads TGTGCCAGCAGTTACGGGACAGGGCCTTTTACTGAAGCTTTCTTT. As protein: CASSYGTGPFTEAFF. The chain combines TRBV6-5 with TRBJ1-1; 9 bases fit TRBD1. J was trimmed by 5 bases and V by 2 bases; bases with no gene match: 6. Germline CDR1 reads MNHEY; CDR2 reads SVGAGI. The CDR3 runs 15 residues.

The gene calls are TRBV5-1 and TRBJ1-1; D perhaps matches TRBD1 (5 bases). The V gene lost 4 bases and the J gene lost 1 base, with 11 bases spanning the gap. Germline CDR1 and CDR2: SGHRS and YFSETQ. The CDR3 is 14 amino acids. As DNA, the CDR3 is TGCGCCAGCAGCCCTACCAGGGCGAACACTGAAGCTTTCTTT. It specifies CASSPTRANTEAFF.

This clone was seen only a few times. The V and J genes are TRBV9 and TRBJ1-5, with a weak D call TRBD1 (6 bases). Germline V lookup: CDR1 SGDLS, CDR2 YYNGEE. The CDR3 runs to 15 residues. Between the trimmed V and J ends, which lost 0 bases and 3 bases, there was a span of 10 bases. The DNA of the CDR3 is TGTGCCAGCAGCGTAGGGGACACCCTCAATCAGCCCCAGCATTTT. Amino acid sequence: CASSVGDTLNQPQHF. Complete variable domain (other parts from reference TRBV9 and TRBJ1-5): DSGVTQTPKHLITATGQRVTLRCSPRSGDLSVYWYQQSLDQGLQFLIQYYNGEERAKGNILERFSAQQFPDLHSELNLSSLELGDSALYFCASSVGDTLNQPQHFGDGTRLSIL.

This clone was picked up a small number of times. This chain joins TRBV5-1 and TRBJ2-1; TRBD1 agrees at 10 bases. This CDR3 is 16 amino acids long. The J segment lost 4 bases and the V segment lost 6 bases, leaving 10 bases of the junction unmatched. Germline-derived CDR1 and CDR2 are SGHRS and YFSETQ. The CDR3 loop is CASTMTGTGVYNEQFF. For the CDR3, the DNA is TGCGCCAGCACCATGACCGGGACAGGGGTTTACAATGAGCAGTTCTTC.

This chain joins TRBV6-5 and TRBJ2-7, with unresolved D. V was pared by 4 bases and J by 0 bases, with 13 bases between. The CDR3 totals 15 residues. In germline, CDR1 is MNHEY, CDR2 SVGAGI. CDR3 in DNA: TGTGCCAGCAGTTCCCAGAGCAGCGTCTCCTACGAGCAGTACTTC. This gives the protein CASSSQSSVSYEQYF.

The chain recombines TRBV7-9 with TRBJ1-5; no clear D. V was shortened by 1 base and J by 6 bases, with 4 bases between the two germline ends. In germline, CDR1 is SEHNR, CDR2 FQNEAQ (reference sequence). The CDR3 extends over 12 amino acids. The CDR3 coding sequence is TGTGCCAGCAGCTTAGATCTTCAGCCCCAGCATTTT. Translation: CASSLDLQPQHF.

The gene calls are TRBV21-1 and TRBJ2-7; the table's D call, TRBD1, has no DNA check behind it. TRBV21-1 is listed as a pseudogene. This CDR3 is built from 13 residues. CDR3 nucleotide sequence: TGTGCCAGCAGCCCGGACAGGGACAGCGAGCAGTACTTC. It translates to CASSPDRDSEQYF.

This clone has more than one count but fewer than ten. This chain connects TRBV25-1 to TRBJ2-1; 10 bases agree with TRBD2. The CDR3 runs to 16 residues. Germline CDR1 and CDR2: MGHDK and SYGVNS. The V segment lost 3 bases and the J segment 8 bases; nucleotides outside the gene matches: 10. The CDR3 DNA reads TGTGCCAGCAGTGATGTTGGACTAGCGGTGGGGGATGAGCAGTTCTTC. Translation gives CASSDVGLAVGDEQFF.

CDR3 residues: CASRPPGGAEQYF. CDR3 DNA sequence: TGTGCCAGCAGACCCCCAGGGGGCGCGGAGCAGTACTTC. The chain employs TRBV7-2 and TRBJ2-7; 8 bases fit TRBD1. Unmatched junction bases numbered 8, after V lost 6 bases and J lost 7 bases. Germline V gene lookup returns CDR1 SGHTA and CDR2 FQGNSA. The CDR3 is 13 residues long.

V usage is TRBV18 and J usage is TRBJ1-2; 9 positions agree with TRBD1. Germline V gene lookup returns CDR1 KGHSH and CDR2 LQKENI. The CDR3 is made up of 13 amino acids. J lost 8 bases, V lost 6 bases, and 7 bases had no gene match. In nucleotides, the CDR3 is TGTGCCAGCTCCCCGGGACAGGGAGGCGGCTACACCTTC. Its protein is CASSPGQGGGYTF. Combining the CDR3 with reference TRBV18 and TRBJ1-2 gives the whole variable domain NAGVMQNPRHLVRRRGQEARLRCSPMKGHSHVYWYRQLPEEGLKFMVYLQKENIIDESGMPKERFSAEFPKEGPSILRIQQVVRGDSAAYFCASSPGQGGGYTFGSGTRLTVV.

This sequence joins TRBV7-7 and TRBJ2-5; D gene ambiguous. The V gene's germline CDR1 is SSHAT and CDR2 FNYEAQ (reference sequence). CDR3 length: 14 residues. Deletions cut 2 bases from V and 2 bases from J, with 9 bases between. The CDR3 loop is CASSLIGRQETQYF. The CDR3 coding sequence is TGTGCCAGCAGCTTAATCGGCAGGCAAGAGACCCAGTACTTC.

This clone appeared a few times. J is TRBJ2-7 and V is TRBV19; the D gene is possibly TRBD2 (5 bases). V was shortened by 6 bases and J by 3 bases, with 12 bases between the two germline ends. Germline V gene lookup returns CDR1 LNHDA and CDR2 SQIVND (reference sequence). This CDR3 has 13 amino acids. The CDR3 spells CASSPPGFYEQYF. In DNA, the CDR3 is TGTGCCAGTAGCCCCCCGGGATTCTACGAGCAGTACTTC.

The CDR3 here is CASTYRDSTNEQFF. The CDR3 DNA reads TGTGCCAGCACGTACCGGGACAGTACGAATGAGCAGTTCTTC. The V gene is TRBV6-6, the J gene TRBJ2-1; TRBD1 agrees at 7 bases. The CDR3 has 14 residues. Losses at the gene ends were 7 bases for V and 7 bases for J; bases not matched to a gene: 10. CDR1 is MNHNY, CDR2 SVGAGI, per germline (reference sequence).

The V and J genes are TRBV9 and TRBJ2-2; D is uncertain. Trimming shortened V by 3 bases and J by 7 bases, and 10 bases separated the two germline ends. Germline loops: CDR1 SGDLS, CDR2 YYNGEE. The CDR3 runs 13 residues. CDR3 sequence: CASSEHSGGELFF. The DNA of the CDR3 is TGTGCCAGCAGCGAGCATAGTGGCGGGGAGCTGTTTTTT.

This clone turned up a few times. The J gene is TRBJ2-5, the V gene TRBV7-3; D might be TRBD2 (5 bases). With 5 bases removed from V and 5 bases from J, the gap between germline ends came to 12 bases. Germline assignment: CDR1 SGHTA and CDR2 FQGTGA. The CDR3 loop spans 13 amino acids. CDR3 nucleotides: TGTGCCAGCAGCCCGCAGTCGGGGGAGACCCAGTACTTC. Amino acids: CASSPQSGETQYF.

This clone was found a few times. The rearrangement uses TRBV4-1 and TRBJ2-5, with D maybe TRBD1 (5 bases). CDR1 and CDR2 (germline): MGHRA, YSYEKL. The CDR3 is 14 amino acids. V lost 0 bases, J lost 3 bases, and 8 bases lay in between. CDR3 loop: CASSQDLTEETQYF. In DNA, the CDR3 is TGCGCCAGCAGCCAAGATTTGACAGAAGAGACCCAGTACTTC.

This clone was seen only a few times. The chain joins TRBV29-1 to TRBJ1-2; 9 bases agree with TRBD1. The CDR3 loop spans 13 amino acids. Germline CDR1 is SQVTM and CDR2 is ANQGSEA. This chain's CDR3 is CTVQGADNYGYTF. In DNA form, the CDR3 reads TGCACCGTACAGGGGGCTGATAACTATGGCTACACCTTC.

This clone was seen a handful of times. CDR3 sequence reads: CASSLEGVAEQFF. DNA for the CDR3: TGTGCCAGCAGCTTAGAAGGGGTTGCTGAGCAGTTCTTC. The chain couples TRBV11-2 to TRBJ2-1, with D possibly matching TRBD1 (5 bases). Per germline, CDR1 SGHAT and CDR2 FQNNGV. This CDR3 spans 13 amino acids. V shed 0 bases and J shed 9 bases, with 9 bases lying between them. Using reference TRBV11-2 and TRBJ2-1 for the parts outside the CDR3, the full variable domain is EAGVAQSPRYKIIEKRQSVAFWCNPISGHATLYWYQQILGQGPKLLIQFQNNGVVDDSQLPKDRFSAERLKGVDSTLKIQPAKLEDSAVYLCASSLEGVAEQFFGPGTRLTVL.

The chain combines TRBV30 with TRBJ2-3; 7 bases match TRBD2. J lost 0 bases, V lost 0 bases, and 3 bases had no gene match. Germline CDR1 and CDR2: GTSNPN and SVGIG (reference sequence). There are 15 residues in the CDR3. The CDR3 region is CAWSVPSGSTDTQYF. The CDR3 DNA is TGTGCCTGGAGTGTACCTAGCGGAAGCACAGATACGCAGTATTTT. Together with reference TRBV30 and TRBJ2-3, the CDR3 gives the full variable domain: SQTIHQWPATLVQPVGSPLSLECTVEGTSNPNLYWYRQAAGRGLQLLFYSVGIGQISSEVPQNLSASRPQDRQFILSSKKLLLSDSGFYLCAWSVPSGSTDTQYFGPGTRLTVL.

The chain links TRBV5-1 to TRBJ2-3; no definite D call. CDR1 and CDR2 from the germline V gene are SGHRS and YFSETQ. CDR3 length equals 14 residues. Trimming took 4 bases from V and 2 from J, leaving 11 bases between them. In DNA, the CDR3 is TGCGCCAGCAGCCATGACTCACCCACAGATACGCAGTATTTT. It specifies CASSHDSPTDTQYF.

Here the CDR3 DNA reads TGTGCCTGGAGTACGGCAGTCAGGAACACCATATATTTT. Encoded protein: CAWSTAVRNTIYF. J is TRBJ1-3 and V is TRBV30; D call uncertain. Germline V gives CDR1 GTSNPN, CDR2 SVGIG (reference sequence). Trimming removed 2 bases at V and 7 bases at J, with 12 bases between. The CDR3 runs to 13 residues.

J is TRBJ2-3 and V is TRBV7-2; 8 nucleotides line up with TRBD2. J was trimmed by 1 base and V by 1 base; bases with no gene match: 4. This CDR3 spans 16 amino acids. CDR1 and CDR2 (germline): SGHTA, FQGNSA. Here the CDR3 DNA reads TGTGCCAGCAGCTTAGAGCTAGCGGGCGGCACAGATACGCAGTATTTT. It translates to CASSLELAGGTDTQYF. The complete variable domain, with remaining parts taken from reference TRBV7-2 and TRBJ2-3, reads GAGVSQSPSNKVTEKGKDVELRCDPISGHTALYWYRQSLGQGLEFLIYFQGNSAPDKSGLPSDRFSAERTGGSVSTLTIQRTQQEDSAVYLCASSLELAGGTDTQYFGPGTRLTVL.

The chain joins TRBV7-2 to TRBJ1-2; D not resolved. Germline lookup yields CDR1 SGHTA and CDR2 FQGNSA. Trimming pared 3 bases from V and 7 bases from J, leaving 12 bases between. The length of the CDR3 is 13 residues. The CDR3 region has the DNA TGTGCCAGCAGCTTTCCGGGGATTACTGGCTACACCTTC. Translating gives CASSFPGITGYTF.

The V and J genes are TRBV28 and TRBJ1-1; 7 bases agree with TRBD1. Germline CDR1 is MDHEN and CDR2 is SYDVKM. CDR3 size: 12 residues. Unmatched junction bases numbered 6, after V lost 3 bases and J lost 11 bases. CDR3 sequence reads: CASSFQTGLAFF. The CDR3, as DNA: TGTGCCAGCAGTTTTCAGACAGGGCTGGCTTTCTTT.

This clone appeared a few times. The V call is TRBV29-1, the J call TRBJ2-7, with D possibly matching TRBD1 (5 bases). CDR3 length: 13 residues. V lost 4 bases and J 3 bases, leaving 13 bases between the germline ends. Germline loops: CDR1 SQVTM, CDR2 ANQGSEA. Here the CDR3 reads CSVGGQQLYEQYF. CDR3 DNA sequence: TGCAGCGTTGGTGGACAACAGCTCTACGAGCAGTACTTC.

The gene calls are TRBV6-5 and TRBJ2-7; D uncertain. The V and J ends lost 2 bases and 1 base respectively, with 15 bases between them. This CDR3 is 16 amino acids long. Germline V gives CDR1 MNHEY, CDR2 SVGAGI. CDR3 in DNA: TGTGCCAGCAGTTACGCGTGGCCGATGACATCCTACGAGCAGTACTTC. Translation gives CASSYAWPMTSYEQYF.

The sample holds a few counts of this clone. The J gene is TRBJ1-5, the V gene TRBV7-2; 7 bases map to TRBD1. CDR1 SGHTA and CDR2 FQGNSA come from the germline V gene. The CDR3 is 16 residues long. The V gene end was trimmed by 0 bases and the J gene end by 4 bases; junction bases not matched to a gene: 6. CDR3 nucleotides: TGTGCCAGCAGCTTAGCTAGACAGGGCTCAAATCAGCCCCAGCATTTT. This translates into CASSLARQGSNQPQHF.

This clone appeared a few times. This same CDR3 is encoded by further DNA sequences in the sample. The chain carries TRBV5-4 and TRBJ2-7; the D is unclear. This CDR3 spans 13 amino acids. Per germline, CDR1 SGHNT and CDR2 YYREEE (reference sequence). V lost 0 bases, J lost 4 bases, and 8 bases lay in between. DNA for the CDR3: TGTGCCAGCAGCTTGGTCAGTTCTTACGAGCAGTACTTC. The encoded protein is CASSLVSSYEQYF.